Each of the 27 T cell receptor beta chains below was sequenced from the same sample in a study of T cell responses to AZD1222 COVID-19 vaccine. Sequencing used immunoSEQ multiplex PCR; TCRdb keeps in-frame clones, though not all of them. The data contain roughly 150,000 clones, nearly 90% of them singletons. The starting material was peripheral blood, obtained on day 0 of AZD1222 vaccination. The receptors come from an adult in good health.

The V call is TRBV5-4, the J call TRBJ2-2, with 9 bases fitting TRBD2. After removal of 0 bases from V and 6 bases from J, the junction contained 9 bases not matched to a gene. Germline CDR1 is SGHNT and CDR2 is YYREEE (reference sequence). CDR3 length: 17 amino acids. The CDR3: CASSLGWAAGGAGELFF. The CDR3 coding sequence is TGTGCCAGCAGCTTGGGATGGGCAGCGGGAGGCGCCGGGGAGCTGTTTTTT. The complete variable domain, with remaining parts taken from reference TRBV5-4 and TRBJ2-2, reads ETGVTQSPTHLIKTRGQQVTLRCSSQSGHNTVSWYQQALGQGPQFIFQYYREEENGRGNFPPRFSGLQFPNYSSELNVNALELDDSALYLCASSLGWAAGGAGELFFGEGSRLTVL.

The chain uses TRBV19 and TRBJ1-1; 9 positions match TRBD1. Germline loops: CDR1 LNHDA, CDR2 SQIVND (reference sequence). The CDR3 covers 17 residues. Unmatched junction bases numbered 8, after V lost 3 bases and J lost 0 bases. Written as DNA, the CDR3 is TGTGCCAGTAGTATTGGGACAGGGCTACTTTTGAACACTGAAGCTTTCTTT. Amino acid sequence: CASSIGTGLLLNTEAFF.

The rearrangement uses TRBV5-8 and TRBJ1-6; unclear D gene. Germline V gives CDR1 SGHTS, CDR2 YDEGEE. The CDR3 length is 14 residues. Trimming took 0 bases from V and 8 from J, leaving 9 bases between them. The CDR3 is CASSLVYSYSPLHF. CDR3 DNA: TGTGCCAGCAGCTTGGTATACAGTTATTCACCCCTCCACTTT.

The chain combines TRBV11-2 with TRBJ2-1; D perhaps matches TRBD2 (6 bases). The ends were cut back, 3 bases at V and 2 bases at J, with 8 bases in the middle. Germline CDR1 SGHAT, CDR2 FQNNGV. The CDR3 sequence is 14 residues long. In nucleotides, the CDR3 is TGTGCCAGCAGCTTGGCGGGGACCTACAATGAGCAGTTCTTC. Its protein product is CASSLAGTYNEQFF.

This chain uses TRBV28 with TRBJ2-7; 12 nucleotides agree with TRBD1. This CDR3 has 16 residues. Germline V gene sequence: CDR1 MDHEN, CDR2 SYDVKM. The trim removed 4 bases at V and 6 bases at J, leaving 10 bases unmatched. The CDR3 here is CASSSAGTGGESEQYF. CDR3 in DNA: TGTGCCAGCAGTTCCGCAGGGACAGGGGGCGAAAGCGAGCAGTACTTC.

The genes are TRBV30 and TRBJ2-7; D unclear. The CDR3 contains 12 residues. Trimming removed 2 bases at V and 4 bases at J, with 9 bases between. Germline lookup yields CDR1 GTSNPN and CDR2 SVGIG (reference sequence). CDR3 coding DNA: TGTGCCTGGAGTAGGGTAAGGTACGAGCAGTACTTC. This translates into CAWSRVRYEQYF.

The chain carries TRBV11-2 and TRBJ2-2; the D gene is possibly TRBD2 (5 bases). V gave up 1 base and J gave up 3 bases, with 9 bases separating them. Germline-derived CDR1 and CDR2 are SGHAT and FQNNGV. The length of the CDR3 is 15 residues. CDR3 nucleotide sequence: TGTGCCAGCAGCTTAGGACGAGGGTACACCGGGGAGCTGTTTTTT. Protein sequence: CASSLGRGYTGELFF. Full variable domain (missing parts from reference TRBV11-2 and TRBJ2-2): EAGVAQSPRYKIIEKRQSVAFWCNPISGHATLYWYQQILGQGPKLLIQFQNNGVVDDSQLPKDRFSAERLKGVDSTLKIQPAKLEDSAVYLCASSLGRGYTGELFFGEGSRLTVL.

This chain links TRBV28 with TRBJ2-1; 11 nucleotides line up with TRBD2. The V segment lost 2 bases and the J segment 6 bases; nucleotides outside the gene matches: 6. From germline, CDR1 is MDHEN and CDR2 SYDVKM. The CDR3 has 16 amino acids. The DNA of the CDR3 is TGTGCCAGCAGTTTAGCTGTAGCGGGAGGGGTCAATGAGCAGTTCTTC. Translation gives CASSLAVAGGVNEQFF.

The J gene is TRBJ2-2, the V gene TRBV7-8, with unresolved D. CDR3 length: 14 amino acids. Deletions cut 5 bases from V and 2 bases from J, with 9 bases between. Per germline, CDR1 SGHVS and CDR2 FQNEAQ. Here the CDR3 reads CASSPVLNTGELFF. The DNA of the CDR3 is TGTGCCAGCAGCCCCGTACTAAACACCGGGGAGCTGTTTTTT.

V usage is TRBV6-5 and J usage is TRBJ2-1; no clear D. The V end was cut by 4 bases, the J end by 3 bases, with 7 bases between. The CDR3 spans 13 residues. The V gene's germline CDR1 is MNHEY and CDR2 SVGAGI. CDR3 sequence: CASSSTIYNEQFF. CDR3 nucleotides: TGTGCCAGCAGTTCTACCATCTACAATGAGCAGTTCTTC.

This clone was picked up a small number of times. CDR3 nucleotides: TGTGCCAGCAGTGATTCTAGGAGCTCTGGGGCCAACGTCCTGACTTTC. This gives the protein CASSDSRSSGANVLTF. The chain combines TRBV6-4 with TRBJ2-6; D is unclear. There are 16 residues in the CDR3. CDR1 MRHNA and CDR2 SNTAGT come from the germline V gene. Trimming removed 3 bases from V and 0 bases from J, with 9 bases in between.

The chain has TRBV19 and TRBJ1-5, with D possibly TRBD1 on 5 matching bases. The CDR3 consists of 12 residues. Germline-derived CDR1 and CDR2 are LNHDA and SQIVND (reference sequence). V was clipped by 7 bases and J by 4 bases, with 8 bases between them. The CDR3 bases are TGTGCCAGTAAAGGGGAGAATCAGCCCCAGCATTTT. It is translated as CASKGENQPQHF.

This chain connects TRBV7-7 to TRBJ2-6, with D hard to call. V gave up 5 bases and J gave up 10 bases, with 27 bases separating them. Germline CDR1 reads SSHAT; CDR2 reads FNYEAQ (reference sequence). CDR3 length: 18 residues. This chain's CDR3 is CASSVGNKCHKVGNVLTF. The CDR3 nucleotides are TGTGCCAGCAGCGTCGGCAATAAGTGCCACAAAGTCGGGAACGTCCTGACTTTC.

CDR3 bases: TGTGCCAGCAGCCCCGGGGGGGCACGGGTCTATGGCTACACCTTC. Translation gives CASSPGGARVYGYTF. The chain joins TRBV7-3 to TRBJ1-2, with D possibly TRBD1 on 6 matching bases. CDR3 length equals 15 residues. Germline loops: CDR1 SGHTA, CDR2 FQGTGA. Deletions cut 5 bases from V and 4 bases from J, with 17 bases between.

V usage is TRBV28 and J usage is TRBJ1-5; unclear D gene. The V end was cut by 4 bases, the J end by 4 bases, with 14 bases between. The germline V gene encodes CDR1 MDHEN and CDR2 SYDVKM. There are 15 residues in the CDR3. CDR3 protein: CASSSSGAGNQPQHF. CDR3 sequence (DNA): TGTGCCAGCAGTTCCTCCGGTGCGGGGAATCAGCCCCAGCATTTT. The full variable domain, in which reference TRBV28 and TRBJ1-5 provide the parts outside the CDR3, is DVKVTQSSRYLVKRTGEKVFLECVQDMDHENMFWYRQDPGLGLRLIYFSYDVKMKEKGDIPEGYSVSREKKERFSLILESASTNQTSMYLCASSSSGAGNQPQHFGDGTRLSIL.

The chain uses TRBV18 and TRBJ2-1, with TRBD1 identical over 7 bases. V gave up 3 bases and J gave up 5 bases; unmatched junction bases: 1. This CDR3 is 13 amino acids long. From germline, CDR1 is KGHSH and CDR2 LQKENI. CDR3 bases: TGTGCCAGCTCACCTACAGGGGACAATGAGCAGTTCTTC. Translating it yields CASSPTGDNEQFF.

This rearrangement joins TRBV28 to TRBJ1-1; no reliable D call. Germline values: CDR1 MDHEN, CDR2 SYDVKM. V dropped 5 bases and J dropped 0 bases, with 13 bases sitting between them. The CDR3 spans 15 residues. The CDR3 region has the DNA TGTGCCAGCAGTCCCACGCCGGCCCTGAACACTGAAGCTTTCTTT. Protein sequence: CASSPTPALNTEAFF.

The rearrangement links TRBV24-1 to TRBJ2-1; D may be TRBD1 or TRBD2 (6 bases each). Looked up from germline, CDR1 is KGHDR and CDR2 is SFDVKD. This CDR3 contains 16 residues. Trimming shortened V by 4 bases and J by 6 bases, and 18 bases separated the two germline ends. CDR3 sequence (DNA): TGTGCCACCAGTGACCCACAGGGAGGCTTTGTCAATGAGCAGTTCTTC. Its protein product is CATSDPQGGFVNEQFF.

CDR3 amino acids: CAISEDRNTDTQYF. In DNA form, the CDR3 reads TGTGCCATCAGTGAGGACCGCAACACAGATACGCAGTATTTT. The rearrangement links TRBV10-3 to TRBJ2-3; D uncertain. V lost 2 bases and J 2 bases, leaving 8 bases between the germline ends. Germline lookup yields CDR1 ENHRY and CDR2 SYGVKD. This CDR3 comprises 14 residues.

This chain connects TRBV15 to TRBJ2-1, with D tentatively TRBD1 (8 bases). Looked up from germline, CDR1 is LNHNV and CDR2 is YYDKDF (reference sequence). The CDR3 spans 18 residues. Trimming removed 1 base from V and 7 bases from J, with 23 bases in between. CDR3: CATSRAPHRGGVRNEQFF. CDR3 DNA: TGTGCCACCAGCAGAGCCCCCCACAGGGGGGGTGTTAGGAATGAGCAGTTCTTC.

The CDR3 DNA follows: TGTGCCAGTGCTAGGGACAGGGGAGGCAATCAGCCCCAGCATTTT. This encodes CASARDRGGNQPQHF. The V and J genes are TRBV19 and TRBJ1-5; 10 positions match TRBD1. With V trimmed by 8 bases and J by 2 bases, 6 bases remained unmatched. The germline V gene has CDR1 LNHDA and CDR2 SQIVND (reference sequence). This CDR3 has 15 amino acids.

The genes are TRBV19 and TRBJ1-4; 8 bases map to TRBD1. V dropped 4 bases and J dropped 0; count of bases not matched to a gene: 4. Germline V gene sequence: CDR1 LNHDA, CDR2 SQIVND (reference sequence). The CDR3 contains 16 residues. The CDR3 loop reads CASSKTGGATNEKLFF. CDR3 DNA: TGTGCCAGTAGTAAAACAGGGGGAGCAACTAATGAAAAACTGTTTTTT.

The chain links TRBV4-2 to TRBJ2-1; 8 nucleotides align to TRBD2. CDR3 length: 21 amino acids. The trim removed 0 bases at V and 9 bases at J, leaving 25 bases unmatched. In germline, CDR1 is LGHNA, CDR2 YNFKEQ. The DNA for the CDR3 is TGTGCCAGCAGCCAAGATGTATCGTCGGCGGGCCGTGGCGGGAGGTTGGTTGAGCAGTTCTTC. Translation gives CASSQDVSSAGRGGRLVEQFF.

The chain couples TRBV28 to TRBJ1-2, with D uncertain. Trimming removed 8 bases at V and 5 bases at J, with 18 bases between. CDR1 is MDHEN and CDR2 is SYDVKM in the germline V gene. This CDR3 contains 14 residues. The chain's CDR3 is CASQKAPGGYGYTF. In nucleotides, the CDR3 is TGTGCCAGCCAAAAAGCCCCCGGCGGGTATGGCTACACCTTC.

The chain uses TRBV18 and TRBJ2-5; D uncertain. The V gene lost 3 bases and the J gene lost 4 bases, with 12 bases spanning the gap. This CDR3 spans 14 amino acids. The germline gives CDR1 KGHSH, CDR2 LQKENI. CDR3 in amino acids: CASSPQDSGETQYF. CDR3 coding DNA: TGTGCCAGCTCACCGCAGGATTCGGGAGAGACCCAGTACTTC.

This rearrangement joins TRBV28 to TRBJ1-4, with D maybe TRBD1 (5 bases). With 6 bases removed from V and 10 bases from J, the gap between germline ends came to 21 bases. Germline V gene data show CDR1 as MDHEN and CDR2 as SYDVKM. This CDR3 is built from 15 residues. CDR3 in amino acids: CASSPHIPGGGKLFF. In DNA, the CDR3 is TGTGCCAGCAGCCCCCATATCCCGGGGGGGGGAAAACTGTTTTTT.

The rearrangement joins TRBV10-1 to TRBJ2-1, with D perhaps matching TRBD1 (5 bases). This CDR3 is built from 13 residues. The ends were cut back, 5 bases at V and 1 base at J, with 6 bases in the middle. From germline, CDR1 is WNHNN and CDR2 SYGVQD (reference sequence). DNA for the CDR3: TGCGCCAGCAGTAGACAGTCCTACAATGAGCAGTTCTTC. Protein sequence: CASSRQSYNEQFF.